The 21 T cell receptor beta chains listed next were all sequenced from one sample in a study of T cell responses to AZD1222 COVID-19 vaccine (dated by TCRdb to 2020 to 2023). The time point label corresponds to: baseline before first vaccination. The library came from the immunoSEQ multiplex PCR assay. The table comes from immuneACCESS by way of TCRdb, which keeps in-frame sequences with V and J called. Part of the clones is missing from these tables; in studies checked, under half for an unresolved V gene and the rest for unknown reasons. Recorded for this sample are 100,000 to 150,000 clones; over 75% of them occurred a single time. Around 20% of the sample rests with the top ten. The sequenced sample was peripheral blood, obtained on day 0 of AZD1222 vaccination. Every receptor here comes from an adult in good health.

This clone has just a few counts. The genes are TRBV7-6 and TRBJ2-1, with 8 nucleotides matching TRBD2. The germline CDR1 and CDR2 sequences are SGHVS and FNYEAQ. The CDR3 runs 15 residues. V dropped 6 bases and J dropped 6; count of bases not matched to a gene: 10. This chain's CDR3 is CASSKSGGLSNEQFF. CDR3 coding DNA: TGTGCCAGCAGTAAAAGCGGGGGCCTTTCCAATGAGCAGTTCTTC.

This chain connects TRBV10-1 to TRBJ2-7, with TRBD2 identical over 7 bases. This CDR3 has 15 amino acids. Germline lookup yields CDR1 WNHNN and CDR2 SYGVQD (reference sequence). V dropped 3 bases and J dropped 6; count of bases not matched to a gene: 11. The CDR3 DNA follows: TGCGCCAGCAGTGACCAAGGACAAGGGAGGGGCGAGCAGTACTTC. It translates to CASSDQGQGRGEQYF.

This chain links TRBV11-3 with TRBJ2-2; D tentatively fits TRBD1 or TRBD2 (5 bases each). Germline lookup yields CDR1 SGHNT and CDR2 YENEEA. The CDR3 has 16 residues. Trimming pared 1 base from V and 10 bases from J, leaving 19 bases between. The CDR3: CASSLGPGTGREELFF. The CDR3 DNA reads TGTGCCAGCAGCTTAGGGCCTGGGACGGGGCGAGAGGAGCTGTTTTTT.

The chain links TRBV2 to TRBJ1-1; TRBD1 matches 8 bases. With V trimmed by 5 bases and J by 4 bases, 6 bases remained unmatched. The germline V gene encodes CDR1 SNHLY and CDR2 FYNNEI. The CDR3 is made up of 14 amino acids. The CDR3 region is CASSIDRGGTEAFF. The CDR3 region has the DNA TGTGCCAGCAGTATTGACAGGGGTGGCACTGAAGCTTTCTTT.

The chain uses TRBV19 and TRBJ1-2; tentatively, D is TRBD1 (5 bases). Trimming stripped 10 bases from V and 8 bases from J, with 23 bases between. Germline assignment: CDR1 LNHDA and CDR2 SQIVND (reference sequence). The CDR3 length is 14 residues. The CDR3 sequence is CATQTPGGYPGYTF. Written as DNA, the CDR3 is TGTGCCACCCAAACTCCCGGGGGTTACCCAGGCTACACCTTC.

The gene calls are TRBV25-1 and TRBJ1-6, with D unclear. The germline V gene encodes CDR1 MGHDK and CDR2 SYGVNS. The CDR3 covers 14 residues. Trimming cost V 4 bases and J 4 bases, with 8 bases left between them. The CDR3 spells CASSVRLYNSPLHF. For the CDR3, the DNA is TGTGCCAGCAGTGTCCGGTTATATAATTCACCCCTCCACTTT.

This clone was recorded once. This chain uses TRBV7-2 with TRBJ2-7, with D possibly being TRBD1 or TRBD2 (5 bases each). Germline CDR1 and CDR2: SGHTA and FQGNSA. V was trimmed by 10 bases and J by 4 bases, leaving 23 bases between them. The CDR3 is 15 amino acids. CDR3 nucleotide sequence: TGTGCCACCGACGAACCGACCAGGGACCTTTACGAGCAGTACTTC. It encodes CATDEPTRDLYEQYF.

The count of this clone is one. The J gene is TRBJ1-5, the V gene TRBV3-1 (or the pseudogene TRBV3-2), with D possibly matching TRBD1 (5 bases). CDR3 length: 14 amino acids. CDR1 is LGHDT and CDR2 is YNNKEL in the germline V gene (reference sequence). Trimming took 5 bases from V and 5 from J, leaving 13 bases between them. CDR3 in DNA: TGTGCCAGCAGCTATCAGGGAGGGGATCAGCCCCAGCATTTT. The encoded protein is CASSYQGGDQPQHF.

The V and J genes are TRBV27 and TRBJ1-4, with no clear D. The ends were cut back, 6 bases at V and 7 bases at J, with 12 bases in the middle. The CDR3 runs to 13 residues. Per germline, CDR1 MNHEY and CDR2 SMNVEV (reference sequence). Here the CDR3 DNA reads TGTGCCAGCAGAAAGGGTCCTGGTGAAAAACTGTTTTTT. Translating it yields CASRKGPGEKLFF.

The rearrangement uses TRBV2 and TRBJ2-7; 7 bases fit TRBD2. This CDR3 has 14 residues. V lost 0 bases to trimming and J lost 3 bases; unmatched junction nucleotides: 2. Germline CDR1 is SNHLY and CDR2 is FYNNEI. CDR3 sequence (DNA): TGTGCCAGCAGTGAAGCTGGGGGGGGCTACGAGCAGTACTTC. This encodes CASSEAGGGYEQYF.

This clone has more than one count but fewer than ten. The CDR3 DNA is TGTGCCAGCAGCGGACCGGGACAGAGATTTTATGGCTACACCTTC. Translated, it gives CASSGPGQRFYGYTF. The chain is built from TRBV21-1 and TRBJ1-2; TRBD1 is taken as the D call from the table, unchecked against the DNA. TRBV21-1 has pseudogene status. The CDR3 sequence is 15 residues long.

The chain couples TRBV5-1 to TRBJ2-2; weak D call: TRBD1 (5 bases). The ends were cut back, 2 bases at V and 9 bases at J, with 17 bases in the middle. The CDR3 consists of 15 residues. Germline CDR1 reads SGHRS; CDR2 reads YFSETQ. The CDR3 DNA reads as TGCGCCAGCAGCTTTCGGGCAGGGTCGGACCGGGAGCTGTTTTTT. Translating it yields CASSFRAGSDRELFF.

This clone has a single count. This CDR3 reads CASSTRDLHTDTQYF. DNA for the CDR3: TGTGCCAGCAGCACCCGGGACTTACACACAGATACGCAGTATTTT. The chain recombines TRBV11-2 with TRBJ2-3; possibly TRBD2 for D (6 bases). CDR1 is SGHAT and CDR2 is FQNNGV in the germline V gene. There are 15 residues in the CDR3. The V end lost 5 bases, the J end lost 2 bases, and 14 bases lay between the germline ends. The full variable domain, completed using reference TRBV11-2 and TRBJ2-3, is EAGVAQSPRYKIIEKRQSVAFWCNPISGHATLYWYQQILGQGPKLLIQFQNNGVVDDSQLPKDRFSAERLKGVDSTLKIQPAKLEDSAVYLCASSTRDLHTDTQYFGPGTRLTVL.

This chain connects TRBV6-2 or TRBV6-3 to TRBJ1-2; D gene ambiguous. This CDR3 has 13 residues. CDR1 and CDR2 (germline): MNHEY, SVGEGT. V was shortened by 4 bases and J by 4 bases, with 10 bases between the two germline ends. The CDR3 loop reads CASSSDIPYGYTF. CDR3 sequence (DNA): TGTGCCAGCAGTTCCGACATTCCCTATGGCTACACCTTC.

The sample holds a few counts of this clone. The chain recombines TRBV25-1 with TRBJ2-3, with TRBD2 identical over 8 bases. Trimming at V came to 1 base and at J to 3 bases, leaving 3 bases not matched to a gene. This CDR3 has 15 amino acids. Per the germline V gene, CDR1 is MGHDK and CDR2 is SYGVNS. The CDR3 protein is CASSESGGRTDTQYF. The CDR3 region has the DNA TGTGCCAGCAGTGAATCGGGGGGGCGGACAGATACGCAGTATTTT. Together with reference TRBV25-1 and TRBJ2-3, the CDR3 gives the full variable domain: EADIYQTPRYLVIGTGKKITLECSQTMGHDKMYWYQQDPGMELHLIHYSYGVNSTEKGDLSSESTVSRIRTEHFPLTLESARPSHTSQYLCASSESGGRTDTQYFGPGTRLTVL.

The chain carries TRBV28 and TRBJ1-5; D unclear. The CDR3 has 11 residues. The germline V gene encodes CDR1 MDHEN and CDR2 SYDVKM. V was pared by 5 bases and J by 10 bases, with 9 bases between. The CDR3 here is CASSPSGPQHF. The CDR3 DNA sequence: TGTGCCAGCAGTCCAAGTGGACCCCAGCATTTT.

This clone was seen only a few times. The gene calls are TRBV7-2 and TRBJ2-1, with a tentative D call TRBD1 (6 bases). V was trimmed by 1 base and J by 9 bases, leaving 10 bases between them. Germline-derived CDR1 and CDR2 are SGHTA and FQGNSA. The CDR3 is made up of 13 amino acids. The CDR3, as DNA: TGTGCCAGCAGCTTAGAACAGGGAATTGAGCAGTTCTTC. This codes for CASSLEQGIEQFF.

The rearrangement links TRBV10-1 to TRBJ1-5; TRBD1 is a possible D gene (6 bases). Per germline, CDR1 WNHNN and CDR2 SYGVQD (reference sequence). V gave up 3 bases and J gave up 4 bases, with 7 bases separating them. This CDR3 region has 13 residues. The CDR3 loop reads CASSEGQNQPQHF. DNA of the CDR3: TGCGCCAGCAGTGAAGGACAGAATCAGCCCCAGCATTTT.

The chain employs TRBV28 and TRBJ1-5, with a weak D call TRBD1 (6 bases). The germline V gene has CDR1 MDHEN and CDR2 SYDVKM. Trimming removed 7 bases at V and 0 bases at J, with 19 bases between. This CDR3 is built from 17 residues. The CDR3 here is CASIHLQGHFSNQPQHF. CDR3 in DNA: TGTGCCAGCATCCACCTCCAGGGGCATTTTAGCAATCAGCCCCAGCATTTT.

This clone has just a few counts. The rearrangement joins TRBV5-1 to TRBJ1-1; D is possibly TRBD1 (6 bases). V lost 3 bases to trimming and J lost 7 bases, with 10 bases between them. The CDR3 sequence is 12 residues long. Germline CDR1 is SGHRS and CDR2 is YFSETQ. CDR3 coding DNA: TGCGCCAGCAGCTATAGCAGGGGTGAAGCTTTCTTT. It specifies CASSYSRGEAFF.

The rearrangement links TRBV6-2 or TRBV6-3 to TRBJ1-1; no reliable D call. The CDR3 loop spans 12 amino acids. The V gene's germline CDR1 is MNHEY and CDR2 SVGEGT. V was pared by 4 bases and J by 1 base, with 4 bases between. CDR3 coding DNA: TGTGCCAGCAGTTCCAGGAACACTGAAGCTTTCTTT. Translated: CASSSRNTEAFF.